The T cell receptor beta chain under discussion was sequenced for a study of blood T cell repertoires in COVID-19. Study-level background: Researchers got acute and convalescent COVID-19 samples from the United States, Italy and Spain.

V was clipped by 0 bases and J by 13 bases; unmatched bases: 7. Germline CDR1 is SGHDN and CDR2 is FVKESK. CDR3 length: 13 residues. This table comes from immunoSEQ multiplex PCR, and its TCRdb copy is limited to in-frame clones, with some not included. The data contain about 200,000 clones, approximately 89% of them seen just once; the ten biggest clones take up 4%. This sequence originates from a woman under 40 with acute COVID-19. The sample consisted of PBMCs or T cells enriched from blood (not recorded which). The rearrangement links TRBV14 to TRBJ2-3; 7 bases fit TRBD2. CDR3 DNA sequence: TGTGCCAGCAGCCAAGAACGGGCTGGGGGGGAGTATTTT. Protein: CASSQERAGGEYF.